This T cell receptor (beta chain) was sequenced for a study of B cell selection in AIRE deficiency. General study results and limits: AIRE-deficient Tconv and Treg repertoires matched healthy donors in TCRBV, CDR3 length, diversity. Only roughly 9% of around 3,800 shared Treg sequences were patient-specific; 30% to 40% healthy-specific.

Comments on this clone: Antigen unknown.

In the original workflow: Patients' Tregs yielded around 60,000 distinct TCRbeta sequences; donors' some 1x10^5. The assay was immunoSEQ multiplex PCR, and TCRdb's table has in-frame clones only and misses some. The DNA gave D and trimming, while V, J and clone size come from that table. The sample lists about 14,000 clones; roughly 91% were seen once. Regulatory T cells were sorted as CD4+CD25hiCD127low/negative cells. Per the germline V gene, CDR1 is SGHAT and CDR2 is FQNNGV. Trimming removed 6 bases from V and 3 bases from J; junction bases left unmatched: 5. The CDR3 contains 14 residues. The sequence came from a human donor with AIRE deficiency. The genes are TRBV11-2 and TRBJ2-1; 7 nucleotides align to TRBD2. Sequencing was performed on Tregs sorted from PBMCs. The CDR3 loop reads CASRGPSGYNEQFF. Written as DNA, the CDR3 is TGTGCCAGCAGGGGGCCTAGCGGCTACAATGAGCAGTTCTTC. Together with reference TRBV11-2 and TRBJ2-1, the CDR3 gives the full variable domain: EAGVAQSPRYKIIEKRQSVAFWCNPISGHATLYWYQQILGQGPKLLIQFQNNGVVDDSQLPKDRFSAERLKGVDSTLKIQPAKLEDSAVYLCASRGPSGYNEQFFGPGTRLTVL.